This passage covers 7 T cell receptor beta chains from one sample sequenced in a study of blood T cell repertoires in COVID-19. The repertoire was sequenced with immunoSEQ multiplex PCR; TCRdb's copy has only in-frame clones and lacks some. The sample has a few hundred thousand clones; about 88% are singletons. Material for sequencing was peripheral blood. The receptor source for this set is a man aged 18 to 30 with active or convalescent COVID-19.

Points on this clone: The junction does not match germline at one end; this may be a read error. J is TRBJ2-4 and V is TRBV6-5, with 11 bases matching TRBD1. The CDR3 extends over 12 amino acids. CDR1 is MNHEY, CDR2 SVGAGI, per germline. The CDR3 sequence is CASSGDRGRTNF. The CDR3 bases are TGTGCCAGCAGCGGGGACAGGGGGAGGACTAACTTC.

The CDR3 is CASSTPVADTQYF. Here the CDR3 DNA reads TGTGCCAGCAGCACCCCGGTGGCAGATACGCAGTATTTT. The chain links TRBV5-4 to TRBJ2-3; no definite D call. Germline CDR1 reads SGHNT; CDR2 reads YYREEE (reference sequence). There are 13 residues in the CDR3. Trimming cost V 4 bases and J 4 bases, with 10 bases left between them.

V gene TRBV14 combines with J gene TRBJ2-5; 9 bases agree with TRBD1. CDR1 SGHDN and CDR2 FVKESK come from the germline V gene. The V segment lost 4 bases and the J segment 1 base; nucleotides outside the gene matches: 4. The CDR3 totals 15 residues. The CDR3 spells CASSLMTGGQETQYF. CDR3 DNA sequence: TGTGCCAGCAGCCTGATGACAGGGGGCCAAGAGACCCAGTACTTC.

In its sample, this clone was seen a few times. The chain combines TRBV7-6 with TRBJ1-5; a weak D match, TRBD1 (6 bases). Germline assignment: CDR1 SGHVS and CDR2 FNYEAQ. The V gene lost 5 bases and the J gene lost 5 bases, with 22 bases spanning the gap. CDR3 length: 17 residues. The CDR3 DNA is TGTGCCAGCAGCCTAGGTCCTGCGGGGGGCTGGGATCAGCCCCAGCATTTT. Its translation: CASSLGPAGGWDQPQHF. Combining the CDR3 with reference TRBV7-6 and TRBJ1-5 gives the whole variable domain GAGVSQSPRYKVTKRGQDVALRCDPISGHVSLYWYRQALGQGPEFLTYFNYEAQQDKSGLPNDRFSAERPEGSISTLTIQRTEQRDSAMYRCASSLGPAGGWDQPQHFGDGTRLSIL.

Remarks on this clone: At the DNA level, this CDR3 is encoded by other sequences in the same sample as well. For the CDR3, the DNA is TGTGCCAGCAGCGTAGGTAGCAGCTCCTACGAGCAGTACTTC. The encoded protein is CASSVGSSSYEQYF. The genes are TRBV9 and TRBJ2-7, with D unclear. The CDR3 is 14 residues long. Germline-derived CDR1 and CDR2 are SGDLS and YYNGEE. V gave up 0 bases and J gave up 0 bases, with 7 bases separating them.

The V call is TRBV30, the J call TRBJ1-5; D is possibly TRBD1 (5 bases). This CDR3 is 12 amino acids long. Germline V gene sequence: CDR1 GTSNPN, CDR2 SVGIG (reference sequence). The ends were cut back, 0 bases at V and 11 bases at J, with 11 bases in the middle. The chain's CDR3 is CAWSVQAGAQHF. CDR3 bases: TGTGCCTGGAGTGTACAGGCGGGGGCCCAGCATTTT.

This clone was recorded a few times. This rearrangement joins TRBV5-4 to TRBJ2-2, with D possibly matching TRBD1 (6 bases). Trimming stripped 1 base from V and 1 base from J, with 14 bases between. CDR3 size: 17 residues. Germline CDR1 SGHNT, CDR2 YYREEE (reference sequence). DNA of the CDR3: TGTGCCAGCAGCTTGTTTTTCGGACAGAAGAACACCGGGGAGCTGTTTTTT. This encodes CASSLFFGQKNTGELFF.